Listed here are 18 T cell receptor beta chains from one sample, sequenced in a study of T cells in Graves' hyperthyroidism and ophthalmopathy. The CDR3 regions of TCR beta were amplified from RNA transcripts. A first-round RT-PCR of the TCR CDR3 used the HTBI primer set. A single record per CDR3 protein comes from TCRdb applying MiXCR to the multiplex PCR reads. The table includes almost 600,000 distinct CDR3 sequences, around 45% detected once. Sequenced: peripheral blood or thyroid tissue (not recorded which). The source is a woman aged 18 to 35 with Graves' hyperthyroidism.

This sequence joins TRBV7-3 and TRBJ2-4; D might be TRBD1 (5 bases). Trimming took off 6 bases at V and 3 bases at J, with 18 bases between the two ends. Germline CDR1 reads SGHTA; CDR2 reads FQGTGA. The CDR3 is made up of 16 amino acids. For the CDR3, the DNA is TGTGCCAGCAGGGAAGCAGACAGAGAGTACAAAAACATTCAGTACTTC. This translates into CASREADREYKNIQYF.

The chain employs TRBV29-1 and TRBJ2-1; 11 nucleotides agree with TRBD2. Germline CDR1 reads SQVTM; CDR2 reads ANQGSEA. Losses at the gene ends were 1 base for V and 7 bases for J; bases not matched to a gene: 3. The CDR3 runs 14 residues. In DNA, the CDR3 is TGCAGCGTTGAAGTAGCGGGGGGGGGTAATGAGCAGTTCTTC. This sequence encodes CSVEVAGGGNEQFF.

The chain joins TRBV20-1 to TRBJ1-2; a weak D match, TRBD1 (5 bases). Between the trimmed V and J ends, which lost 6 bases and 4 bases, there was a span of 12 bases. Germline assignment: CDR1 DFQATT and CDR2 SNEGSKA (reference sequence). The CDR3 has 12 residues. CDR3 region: CSASDSFYGYTF. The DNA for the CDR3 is TGCAGTGCCTCAGACAGCTTCTATGGCTACACCTTC.

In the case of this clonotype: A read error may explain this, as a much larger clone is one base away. CDR3 amino acids: CASSLGSSTAAPLHF. CDR3 coding DNA: TGTGCCAGCAGCTTAGGCAGTTCGACGGCAGCACCCCTCCACTTT. This chain uses TRBV11-3 with TRBJ1-6; D not resolved. Germline CDR1 and CDR2: SGHNT and YENEEA. The CDR3 runs to 15 residues. Trimming removed 1 base at V and 11 bases at J, with 15 bases between. Using reference TRBV11-3 and TRBJ1-6 for the parts outside the CDR3, the full variable domain is EAGVVQSPRYKIIEKKQPVAFWCNPISGHNTLYWYLQNLGQGPELLIRYENEEAVDDSQLPKDRFSAERLKGVDSTLKIQPAELGDSAVYLCASSLGSSTAAPLHFGNGTRLTVT.

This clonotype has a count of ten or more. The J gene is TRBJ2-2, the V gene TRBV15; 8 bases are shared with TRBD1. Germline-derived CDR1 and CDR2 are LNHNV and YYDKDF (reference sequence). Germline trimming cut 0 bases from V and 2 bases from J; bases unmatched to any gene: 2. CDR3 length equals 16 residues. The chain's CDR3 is CATSREDRANTGELFF. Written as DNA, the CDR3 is TGTGCCACCAGCAGAGAGGACAGGGCTAACACCGGGGAGCTGTTTTTT.

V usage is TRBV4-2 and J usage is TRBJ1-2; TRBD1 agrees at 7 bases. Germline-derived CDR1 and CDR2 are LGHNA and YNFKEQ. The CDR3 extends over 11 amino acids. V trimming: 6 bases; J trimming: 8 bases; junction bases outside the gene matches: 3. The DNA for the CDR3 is TGTGCCAGCAGTGACAGGGCCGGCTACACCTTC. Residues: CASSDRAGYTF.

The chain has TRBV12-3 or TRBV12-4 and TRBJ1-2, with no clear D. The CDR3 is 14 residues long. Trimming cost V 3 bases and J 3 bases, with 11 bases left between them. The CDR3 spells CASSFYPRDYGYTF. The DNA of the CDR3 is TGTGCCAGCAGTTTTTATCCCCGAGACTATGGCTACACCTTC.

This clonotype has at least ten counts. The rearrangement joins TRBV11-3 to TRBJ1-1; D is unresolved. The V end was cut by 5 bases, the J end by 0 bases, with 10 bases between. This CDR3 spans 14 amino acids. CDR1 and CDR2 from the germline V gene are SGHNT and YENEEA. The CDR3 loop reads CASSLPTLNTEAFF. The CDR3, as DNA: TGTGCCAGCAGCCTCCCGACATTGAACACTGAAGCTTTCTTT. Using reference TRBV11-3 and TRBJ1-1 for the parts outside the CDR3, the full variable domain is EAGVVQSPRYKIIEKKQPVAFWCNPISGHNTLYWYLQNLGQGPELLIRYENEEAVDDSQLPKDRFSAERLKGVDSTLKIQPAELGDSAVYLCASSLPTLNTEAFFGQGTRLTVV.

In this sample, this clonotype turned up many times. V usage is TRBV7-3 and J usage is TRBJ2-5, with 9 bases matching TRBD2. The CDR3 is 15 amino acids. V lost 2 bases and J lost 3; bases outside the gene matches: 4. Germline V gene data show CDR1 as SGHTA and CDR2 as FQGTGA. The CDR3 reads CASSLWPSGKETQYF. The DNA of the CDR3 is TGTGCCAGCAGCTTATGGCCTAGCGGGAAAGAGACCCAGTACTTC. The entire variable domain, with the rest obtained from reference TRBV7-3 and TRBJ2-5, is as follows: GAGVSQTPSNKVTEKGKYVELRCDPISGHTALYWYRQSLGQGPEFLIYFQGTGAADDSGLPNDRFFAVRPEGSVSTLKIQRTERGDSAVYLCASSLWPSGKETQYFGPGTRLLVL.

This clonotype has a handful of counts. The CDR3: CASSLGTSKYNEQFF. CDR3 bases: TGCGCCAGCAGCTTGGGGACAAGTAAATACAATGAGCAGTTCTTC. This sequence joins TRBV5-1 and TRBJ2-7; D is perhaps TRBD1 (5 bases). The DNA end lines up better with TRBJ2-1; the J call may be wrong. CDR1 and CDR2 from the germline V gene are SGHRS and YFSETQ. This CDR3 has 15 residues.

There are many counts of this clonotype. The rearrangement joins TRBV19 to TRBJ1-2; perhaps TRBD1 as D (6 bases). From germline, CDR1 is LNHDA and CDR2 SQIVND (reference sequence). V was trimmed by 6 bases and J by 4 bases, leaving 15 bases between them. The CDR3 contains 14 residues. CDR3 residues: CASRELGGLYGYTF. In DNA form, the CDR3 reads TGTGCCAGTAGGGAGCTGGGGGGCCTCTATGGCTACACCTTC.

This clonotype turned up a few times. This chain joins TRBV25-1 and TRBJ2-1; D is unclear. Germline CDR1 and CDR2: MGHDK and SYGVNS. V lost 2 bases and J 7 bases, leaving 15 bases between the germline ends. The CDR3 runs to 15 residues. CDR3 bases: TGTGCCAGCAGTGAAAAGGTGACTCCTAGTAATGAGCAGTTCTTC. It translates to CASSEKVTPSNEQFF.

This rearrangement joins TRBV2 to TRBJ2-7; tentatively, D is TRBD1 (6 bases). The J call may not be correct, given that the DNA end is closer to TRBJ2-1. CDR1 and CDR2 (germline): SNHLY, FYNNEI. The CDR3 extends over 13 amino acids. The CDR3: CASNRAYYNEQFF. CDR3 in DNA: TGTGCCAGCAACAGGGCCTACTACAATGAGCAGTTCTTC.

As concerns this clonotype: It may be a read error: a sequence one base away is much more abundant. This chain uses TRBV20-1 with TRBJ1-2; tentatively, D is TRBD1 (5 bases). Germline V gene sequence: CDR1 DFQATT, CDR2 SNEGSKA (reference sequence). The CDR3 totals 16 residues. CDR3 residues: CSAGDGHGGTNYGYTF. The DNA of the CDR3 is TGCAGTGCTGGAGATGGACATGGGGGTACTAACTATGGCTACACCTTC.

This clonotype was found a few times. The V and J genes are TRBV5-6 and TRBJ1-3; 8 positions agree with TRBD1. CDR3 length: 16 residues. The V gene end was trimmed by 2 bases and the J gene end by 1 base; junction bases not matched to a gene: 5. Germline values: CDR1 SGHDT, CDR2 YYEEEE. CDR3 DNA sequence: TGTGCCAGCAGCTTACCTGGACAGGGATCTGGAAACACCATATATTTT. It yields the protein CASSLPGQGSGNTIYF.

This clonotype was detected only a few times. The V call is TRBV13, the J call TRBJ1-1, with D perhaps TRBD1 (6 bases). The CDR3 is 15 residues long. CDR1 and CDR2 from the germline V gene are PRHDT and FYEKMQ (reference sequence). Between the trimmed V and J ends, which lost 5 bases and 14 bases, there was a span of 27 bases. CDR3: CASSPRQSRDNEQFF. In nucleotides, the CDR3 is TGTGCCAGCAGCCCAAGACAGTCAAGGGACAATGAGCAGTTCTTT.

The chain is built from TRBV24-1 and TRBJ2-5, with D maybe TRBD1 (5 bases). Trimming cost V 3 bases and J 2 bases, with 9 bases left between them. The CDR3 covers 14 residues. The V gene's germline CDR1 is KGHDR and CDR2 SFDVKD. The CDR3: CATSDVTAQETQYF. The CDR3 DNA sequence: TGTGCCACCAGTGATGTGACAGCGCAAGAGACCCAGTACTTC.

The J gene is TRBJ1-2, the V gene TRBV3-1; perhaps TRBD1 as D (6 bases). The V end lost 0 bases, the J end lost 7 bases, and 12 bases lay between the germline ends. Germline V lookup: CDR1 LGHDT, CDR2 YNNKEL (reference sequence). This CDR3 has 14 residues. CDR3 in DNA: TGTGCCAGCAGCCAAGATACCGGGGGCGCTGGCTACACCTTC. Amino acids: CASSQDTGGAGYTF.